Each of the 25 T cell receptor beta chains below was sequenced from the same sample in a study of T cells in Graves' hyperthyroidism and ophthalmopathy. RNA transcripts provided the source from which TCR beta CDR3 regions were amplified. The HTBI set primed first-round TCR CDR3 RT-PCR. TCRdb used MiXCR to reprocess the multiplex PCR reads, holding one entry per CDR3 protein. This table has roughly 420,000 distinct CDR3 sequences, approximately 14% appearing once. What was sequenced was blood. The source of these receptors is a woman in her late teens or twenties with Graves' hyperthyroidism.

Of note for this clonotype: With a much larger clone just one base away, this may be a read error. The chain recombines TRBV6-1 with TRBJ2-7, with a possible D match to TRBD2 (6 bases). The CDR3 extends over 12 amino acids. The V end was cut by 11 bases, the J end by 3 bases, with 14 bases between. Germline CDR1 MNHNS, CDR2 SASEGT. The CDR3 spells CACGAGYYEQYF. The DNA for the CDR3 is TGTGCCTGCGGGGCAGGGTACTACGAGCAGTACTTC.

This clonotype was seen ten or more times. The rearrangement joins TRBV7-2 to TRBJ2-7; 10 nucleotides match TRBD2. This CDR3 is built from 16 residues. The germline gives CDR1 SGHTA, CDR2 FQGNSA. V was pared by 6 bases and J by 2 bases, with 10 bases of the junction left unmatched. The CDR3 loop reads CASSSVGLANPYEQYF. The CDR3 nucleotides are TGTGCCAGCAGTTCCGTGGGACTAGCGAACCCCTACGAGCAGTACTTC.

This clonotype has at least ten counts. This chain links TRBV19 with TRBJ2-7, with 10 bases aligning to TRBD1. V was clipped by 4 bases and J by 5 bases; unmatched bases: 5. The CDR3 extends over 14 amino acids. CDR1 and CDR2 from the germline V gene are LNHDA and SQIVND (reference sequence). CDR3 sequence (DNA): TGTGCCAGTAGTAACGGACAGGGGGTCCACGAGCAGTACTTC. Amino acids: CASSNGQGVHEQYF.

The sample holds many counts of this clonotype. The chain is built from TRBV3-1 and TRBJ2-7; possible D gene TRBD1, 5 bases. Trimming left V 1 base short and J 3 bases short, with 13 bases between. Germline V gives CDR1 LGHDT, CDR2 YNNKEL (reference sequence). The CDR3 is 15 residues long. CDR3 amino acids: CASSQAQGHYYEQYF. The CDR3 nucleotides are TGTGCCAGCAGCCAAGCTCAGGGCCACTACTACGAGCAGTACTTC.

This clonotype was picked up a small number of times. The V and J genes are TRBV20-1 and TRBJ2-2; no firm D call. The V gene lost 3 bases and the J gene lost 5 bases, with 7 bases spanning the gap. The CDR3 runs to 12 residues. In germline, CDR1 is DFQATT, CDR2 SNEGSKA (reference sequence). CDR3 amino acids: CSARPWTGELFF. CDR3 nucleotides: TGCAGTGCTAGGCCGTGGACCGGGGAGCTGTTTTTT.

This clonotype was recorded many times. The chain carries TRBV12-3 or TRBV12-4 and TRBJ2-7; the D is unclear. The germline V and J ends were trimmed by 4 bases and 2 bases, with 12 bases remaining between them. The length of the CDR3 is 14 residues. Written as DNA, the CDR3 is TGTGCCAGCAGTTCCCCCCATAGGCCCTACGAGCAGTACTTC. It specifies CASSSPHRPYEQYF.

The chain carries TRBV6-6 and TRBJ2-6; D remains unclear. CDR1 and CDR2 (germline): MNHNY, SVGAGI (reference sequence). The CDR3 is made up of 18 amino acids. Trimming removed 2 bases from V and 0 bases from J, with 14 bases in between. CDR3 sequence reads: CASSYGRRPLSGANVLTF. The CDR3 coding sequence is TGTGCCAGCAGTTACGGGCGCAGACCTCTCTCTGGGGCCAACGTCCTGACTTTC.

This clonotype was seen at least ten times. This rearrangement joins TRBV7-2 to TRBJ2-1; D uncertain. The CDR3 is 16 amino acids. Trimming took off 1 base at V and 7 bases at J, with 17 bases between the two ends. Germline V CDR1 and CDR2: SGHTA, FQGNSA. CDR3 in DNA: TGTGCCAGCAGCTTAGACCGGACCTTCTTAGGGAATGAGCAGTTCTTC. It translates to CASSLDRTFLGNEQFF.

The V and J genes are TRBV27 and TRBJ2-1; 8 nucleotides line up with TRBD2. In germline, CDR1 is MNHEY, CDR2 SMNVEV (reference sequence). The CDR3 contains 14 residues. J was trimmed by 8 bases and V by 6 bases; bases with no gene match: 9. The CDR3 sequence: CASSAGGRGHEQFF. The CDR3, as DNA: TGTGCCAGCAGCGCGGGAGGCCGGGGCCATGAGCAGTTCTTC.

This clonotype was seen repeatedly, ten times or more. The rearrangement uses TRBV4-1 and TRBJ2-1; D ambiguous. The V gene lost 3 bases and the J gene lost 10 bases, with 13 bases spanning the gap. Germline CDR1 reads MGHRA; CDR2 reads YSYEKL. The CDR3 is 13 residues long. The CDR3 DNA reads TGCGCCAGCAGCCACCCCAGCCAGACGGAGCAGTTCTTC. Its translation is CASSHPSQTEQFF.

The chain employs TRBV3-1 and TRBJ2-1; the match to TRBD1 covers 9 bases. Germline V lookup: CDR1 LGHDT, CDR2 YNNKEL (reference sequence). V lost 5 bases to trimming and J lost 8 bases; unmatched junction nucleotides: 10. The CDR3 length is 15 residues. In nucleotides, the CDR3 is TGTGCCAGCAGCGAAAAACAGGGGGCCTGGGATGAGCAGTTCTTC. Its translation is CASSEKQGAWDEQFF.

This clonotype was detected ten times or more. The V gene is TRBV18, the J gene TRBJ2-7; TRBD1 matches 7 bases. Germline CDR1 reads KGHSH; CDR2 reads LQKENI. The trim removed 6 bases at V and 0 bases at J, leaving 5 bases unmatched. This CDR3 spans 14 amino acids. The CDR3 loop reads CASSTGLSSYEQYF. The CDR3 DNA reads TGTGCCAGCTCGACAGGGCTTAGCTCCTACGAGCAGTACTTC.

This clonotype was recorded at least ten times. The rearrangement uses TRBV6-1 and TRBJ1-1, with D unclear. Looked up from germline, CDR1 is MNHNS and CDR2 is SASEGT. This CDR3 is 13 amino acids long. V was clipped by 5 bases and J by 2 bases, with 9 bases between them. The CDR3 DNA reads as TGTGCCAGCAGTTTCTTTCCCAACACTGAAGCTTTCTTT. This gives the protein CASSFFPNTEAFF.

A few counts support this clonotype. This could be a read error, since a much larger clone is one nucleotide away. The J gene is TRBJ2-7, the V gene TRBV6-1; weak D call: TRBD2 (5 bases). Trimming shortened V by 6 bases and J by 6 bases, and 15 bases separated the two germline ends. Germline V gives CDR1 MNHNS, CDR2 SASEGT. This CDR3 is 13 amino acids long. CDR3 nucleotides: TGTGCCAGCAGGAGAGGGAGAATCTGCGAGCAGTACTTC. Translating gives CASRRGRICEQYF.

The J gene is TRBJ2-7, the V gene TRBV5-1; D not resolved. V lost 0 bases and J 0 bases, leaving 7 bases between the germline ends. This CDR3 spans 14 amino acids. Looked up from germline, CDR1 is SGHRS and CDR2 is YFSETQ. The CDR3 nucleotides read TGCGCCAGCAGCTTGGGTAACTACTCCTACGAGCAGTACTTC. Translating gives CASSLGNYSYEQYF. Combining the CDR3 with reference TRBV5-1 and TRBJ2-7 gives the whole variable domain KAGVTQTPRYLIKTRGQQVTLSCSPISGHRSVSWYQQTPGQGLQFLFEYFSETQRNKGNFPGRFSGRQFSNSRSEMNVSTLELGDSALYLCASSLGNYSYEQYFGPGTRLTVT.

At least ten counts were recorded for this clonotype. The chain couples TRBV9 to TRBJ2-2, with 9 bases aligning to TRBD2. Trimming cost V 3 bases and J 7 bases; bases outside gene matches: 4. Germline V gives CDR1 SGDLS, CDR2 YYNGEE. This CDR3 is built from 14 residues. This CDR3 is CASSGTSAIGELFF. The CDR3 coding sequence is TGTGCCAGCAGCGGGACTAGCGCTATCGGGGAGCTGTTTTTT.

This clonotype was seen repeatedly, ten times or more. J is TRBJ1-6 and V is TRBV7-8; D uncertain. Per germline, CDR1 SGHVS and CDR2 FQNEAQ. V dropped 3 bases and J dropped 8 bases, with 14 bases sitting between them. This CDR3 has 15 amino acids. The CDR3 DNA reads as TGTGCCAGCAGCTTTGGTATCAGGTCGCATTCACCCCTCCACTTT. Its protein product is CASSFGIRSHSPLHF.

This clonotype was recorded many times. The rearrangement joins TRBV30 to TRBJ2-7, with D possibly being TRBD2 (6 bases). CDR1 and CDR2 from the germline V gene are GTSNPN and SVGIG (reference sequence). V was shortened by 5 bases and J by 2 bases, with 10 bases between the two germline ends. This CDR3 region has 12 residues. The CDR3 protein is CAWGTGAYEQYF. For the CDR3, the DNA is TGTGCCTGGGGGACTGGGGCCTACGAGCAGTACTTC.

In its sample, this clonotype was seen many times. The junction differs from germline at one of its ends, possibly a read error. The rearrangement joins TRBV7-7 to TRBJ2-5; D is perhaps TRBD1 (6 bases). The CDR3 is 13 residues long. Germline V lookup: CDR1 SSHAT, CDR2 FNYEAQ (reference sequence). The CDR3 region has the DNA TGTGCTAGCATGCAGGGGACCCAGGGGACCCAGTACTTC. Amino acids: CASMQGTQGTQYF.

This clonotype was seen only a few times. The chain couples TRBV7-6 to TRBJ2-5, with D tentatively TRBD2 (7 bases). The CDR3 length is 15 residues. CDR1 and CDR2 from the germline V gene are SGHVS and FNYEAQ. With 2 bases removed from V and 1 base from J, the gap between germline ends came to 11 bases. This CDR3 is CASSLRGGGQETQYF. Here the CDR3 DNA reads TGTGCCAGCAGCTTACGGGGAGGGGGCCAAGAGACCCAGTACTTC.

This clonotype has just a few counts. The J gene is TRBJ1-5, the V gene TRBV4-2; D is ambiguous. V lost 1 base, J lost 4 bases, and 11 bases lay in between. This CDR3 is built from 15 residues. Germline V gene sequence: CDR1 LGHNA, CDR2 YNFKEQ. The CDR3 region has the DNA TGTGCCAGCAGCCAAGCACCCCTGGGGAATCAGCCCCAGCATTTT. Amino acid sequence: CASSQAPLGNQPQHF.

Details on this clonotype: A read error may account for a junction end that differs from germline. The V and J genes are TRBV5-1 and TRBJ1-1; weak D call: TRBD1 (5 bases). Germline V gives CDR1 SGHRS, CDR2 YFSETQ. This CDR3 is built from 14 residues. This CDR3 reads CASSYSGTTTGAFF. The CDR3 DNA is TGCGCCAGCAGCTACTCCGGGACGACCACTGGAGCTTTCTTT. Full variable domain (outside the CDR3, taken from reference TRBV5-1 and TRBJ1-1): KAGVTQTPRYLIKTRGQQVTLSCSPISGHRSVSWYQQTPGQGLQFLFEYFSETQRNKGNFPGRFSGRQFSNSRSEMNVSTLELGDSALYLCASSYSGTTTGAFFGQGTRLTVV.

The chain uses TRBV6-1 and TRBJ2-1; a weak D match, TRBD1 (5 bases). This CDR3 is built from 15 residues. Trimming took off 1 base at V and 0 bases at J, with 7 bases between the two ends. Germline V gives CDR1 MNHNS, CDR2 SASEGT. This CDR3 reads CASSEGDSSYNEQFF. The CDR3 region has the DNA TGTGCCAGCAGTGAAGGAGACAGCTCCTACAATGAGCAGTTCTTC.

CDR3 DNA sequence: TGTGCCAGCAGCGTTCAGGGGAGGACTGAAGCTTTCTTT. Translated, it gives CASSVQGRTEAFF. The gene calls are TRBV9 and TRBJ1-1, with D maybe TRBD1 (6 bases). Germline loops: CDR1 SGDLS, CDR2 YYNGEE. V was shortened by 2 bases and J by 5 bases, with 10 bases between the two germline ends. The CDR3 contains 13 residues.

This clonotype appeared many times. The junction and the germline gene differ at one end; a read error may be behind it. The gene calls are TRBV5-1 and TRBJ1-1, with a possible D match to TRBD1 (5 bases). Germline V gives CDR1 SGHRS, CDR2 YFSETQ. The CDR3 has 15 amino acids. This CDR3 is CASRLSGTVNTEAFF. The CDR3 DNA is TGCGCCAGCCGCTTGTCAGGGACCGTGAACACTGAAGCTTTCTTT. The full variable domain, in which reference TRBV5-1 and TRBJ1-1 provide the parts outside the CDR3, is KAGVTQTPRYLIKTRGQQVTLSCSPISGHRSVSWYQQTPGQGLQFLFEYFSETQRNKGNFPGRFSGRQFSNSRSEMNVSTLELGDSALYLCASRLSGTVNTEAFFGQGTRLTVV.